Below, 29 T cell receptor beta chains from the same sample are listed, as sequenced in a study of T cell responses to AZD1222 COVID-19 vaccine. Clones were read by immunoSEQ multiplex PCR, and TCRdb kept only the in-frame ones, dropping some. The data show under 150,000 clones, 80% to 90% seen once. The sample consisted of peripheral blood, taken on day 0 of AZD1222 vaccination. These receptor sequences come from an adult in good health.

The chain joins TRBV4-2 to TRBJ2-3; D is unclear. Germline V gene lookup returns CDR1 LGHNA and CDR2 YNFKEQ. Trimming took off 4 bases at V and 3 bases at J, with 14 bases between the two ends. The CDR3 has 15 amino acids. CDR3 in amino acids: CASSLIMGRTDTQYF. The CDR3, as DNA: TGTGCCAGCAGCCTCATTATGGGTAGGACAGATACGCAGTATTTT.

This chain joins TRBV13 and TRBJ1-2; 10 bases agree with TRBD1. The CDR3 consists of 16 residues. CDR1 is PRHDT and CDR2 is FYEKMQ in the germline V gene (reference sequence). The junction had 9 bases not matched to a gene; V was cut back by 4 bases and J by 4 bases. The CDR3 sequence is CASSSRQGAQVYGYTF. CDR3 DNA sequence: TGTGCCAGCAGCTCTAGACAGGGGGCGCAGGTCTATGGCTACACCTTC.

The chain couples TRBV4-1 to TRBJ2-3, with D uncertain. The V end lost 0 bases, the J end lost 2 bases, and 9 bases lay between the germline ends. This CDR3 has 15 residues. In germline, CDR1 is MGHRA, CDR2 YSYEKL. In DNA, the CDR3 is TGCGCCAGCAGCCAAGATCAGGCCCTCACAGATACGCAGTATTTT. Its protein is CASSQDQALTDTQYF.

The chain links TRBV6-5 to TRBJ1-1; 8 positions match TRBD1. The CDR3 totals 12 residues. J lost 7 bases, V lost 5 bases, and 3 bases had no gene match. Germline CDR1 MNHEY, CDR2 SVGAGI. This CDR3 is CASSPTGDEAFF. The CDR3 nucleotides read TGTGCCAGCAGTCCGACAGGGGATGAAGCTTTCTTT.

The chain couples TRBV5-1 to TRBJ1-1; D may be TRBD1 (6 bases). The CDR3 length is 13 residues. CDR1 is SGHRS, CDR2 YFSETQ, per germline. V lost 0 bases to trimming and J lost 8 bases, with 11 bases between them. CDR3 sequence: CASSLGLTGEAFF. The DNA of the CDR3 is TGCGCCAGCAGCTTGGGTCTTACAGGGGAAGCTTTCTTT.

The chain links TRBV7-9 to TRBJ2-1; the match to TRBD2 covers 9 bases. Trimming at V came to 3 bases and at J to 6 bases, leaving 6 bases not matched to a gene. The V gene's germline CDR1 is SEHNR and CDR2 FQNEAQ (reference sequence). CDR3 length: 15 residues. Here the CDR3 reads CASSFSGRLLNEQFF. Here the CDR3 DNA reads TGTGCCAGCAGCTTCAGCGGGAGGCTACTCAATGAGCAGTTCTTC.

V gene TRBV4-2 combines with J gene TRBJ2-7; unclear D gene. V lost 2 bases and J lost 0, with 5 bases in between. CDR1 is LGHNA and CDR2 is YNFKEQ in the germline V gene. This CDR3 is 13 amino acids long. The DNA for the CDR3 is TGTGCCAGCAGCCAATCGAGCTCCTACGAGCAGTACTTC. It translates to CASSQSSSYEQYF.

The chain joins TRBV7-9 to TRBJ1-2; the D is unclear. CDR3 size: 12 residues. Trimming removed 8 bases from V and 5 bases from J, with 12 bases in between. CDR1 is SEHNR, CDR2 FQNEAQ, per germline (reference sequence). In DNA, the CDR3 is TGTGCCAGCGGGGTATCGGGTTATGGCTACACCTTC. This encodes CASGVSGYGYTF.

The chain is built from TRBV13 and TRBJ1-5; D may be TRBD1 (6 bases). The CDR3 is 17 residues long. Trimming pared 2 bases from V and 2 bases from J, leaving 16 bases between. Looked up from germline, CDR1 is PRHDT and CDR2 is FYEKMQ (reference sequence). The CDR3 protein is CASSLKEAGGRNQPQHF. The CDR3 DNA reads TGTGCCAGCAGCTTAAAAGAGGCGGGGGGCCGCAATCAGCCCCAGCATTTT.

The V call is TRBV13, the J call TRBJ1-6; 7 nucleotides agree with TRBD1. CDR3 length equals 19 residues. Trimming removed 4 bases from V and 0 bases from J; junction bases left unmatched: 12. Germline CDR1 PRHDT, CDR2 FYEKMQ (reference sequence). The CDR3 region has the DNA TGTGCCAGCAGCTCCGGAGGAGGGGGCAGGAGCTCCTATAATTCACCCCTCCACTTT. Amino acids: CASSSGGGGRSSYNSPLHF.

The J gene is TRBJ2-1, the V gene TRBV30; D call uncertain. This CDR3 is built from 12 residues. CDR1 and CDR2 (germline): GTSNPN, SVGIG (reference sequence). Trimming left V 2 bases short and J 2 bases short, with 4 bases between. The CDR3 sequence: CAWSLTYNEQFF. CDR3 sequence (DNA): TGTGCCTGGAGTTTAACCTACAATGAGCAGTTCTTC.

The V gene is TRBV4-3, the J gene TRBJ2-3; weak D call: TRBD2 (6 bases). Per the germline V gene, CDR1 is LGHNA and CDR2 is YSLEER. The V and J ends lost 0 bases and 2 bases respectively, with 12 bases between them. This CDR3 region has 16 residues. Written as DNA, the CDR3 is TGCGCCAGCAGCCAAGATCGGCGGGGAACCACAGATACGCAGTATTTT. Translating it yields CASSQDRRGTTDTQYF.

V and J are TRBV27 and TRBJ2-3; 7 positions match TRBD2. From germline, CDR1 is MNHEY and CDR2 SMNVEV (reference sequence). With 5 bases clipped from V and 3 bases from J, the junction kept 11 bases outside the gene matches. There are 16 residues in the CDR3. The CDR3 spells CASSPWEGGGTDTQYF. The CDR3 DNA reads TGTGCCAGCAGTCCGTGGGAAGGCGGGGGAACAGATACGCAGTATTTT.

The rearrangement joins TRBV2 to TRBJ2-7; TRBD1 matches at 7 bases. The trim removed 7 bases at V and 5 bases at J, leaving 11 bases unmatched. Germline-derived CDR1 and CDR2 are SNHLY and FYNNEI. This CDR3 comprises 14 residues. The CDR3 loop reads CASKTGPRRHEQYF. CDR3 sequence (DNA): TGTGCCAGCAAGACAGGGCCAAGACGCCACGAGCAGTACTTC.

This clone was counted a single time. The chain joins TRBV2 to TRBJ2-1; possible D gene TRBD2, 6 bases. The CDR3 extends over 14 amino acids. Germline values: CDR1 SNHLY, CDR2 FYNNEI. V shed 6 bases and J shed 0 bases, with 9 bases lying between them. Written as DNA, the CDR3 is TGTGCCAGCAGGCTAGCGAGCTCCTACAATGAGCAGTTCTTC. Protein sequence: CASRLASSYNEQFF.

This rearrangement joins TRBV28 to TRBJ1-6; TRBD1 is a possible D gene (6 bases). V lost 2 bases to trimming and J lost 7 bases, with 15 bases between them. From germline, CDR1 is MDHEN and CDR2 SYDVKM. The CDR3 extends over 16 amino acids. The CDR3 loop is CASSLRRGAGNSPLHF. The CDR3 coding sequence is TGTGCCAGCAGTTTAAGACGGGGGGCGGGAAATTCACCCCTCCACTTT.

This chain uses TRBV7-2 with TRBJ1-1, with D uncertain. The CDR3 has 13 residues. Germline V gene data show CDR1 as SGHTA and CDR2 as FQGNSA. V dropped 5 bases and J dropped 1 base, with 8 bases sitting between them. The chain's CDR3 is CASSRNRNTEAFF. The CDR3 DNA reads as TGTGCCAGCAGCCGGAACAGGAACACTGAAGCTTTCTTT.

The chain is built from TRBV19 and TRBJ2-2, with TRBD2 matching over 13 bases. The CDR3 has 16 amino acids. The V segment lost 4 bases and the J segment 5 bases; nucleotides outside the gene matches: 4. Germline assignment: CDR1 LNHDA and CDR2 SQIVND (reference sequence). The CDR3 coding sequence is TGTGCCAGTAGTAAACGACTAGCGGGAGGAACCGGGGAGCTGTTTTTT. This sequence encodes CASSKRLAGGTGELFF. Based on the CDR3 plus reference TRBV19 and TRBJ2-2, the full variable domain is DGGITQSPKYLFRKEGQNVTLSCEQNLNHDAMYWYRQDPGQGLRLIYYSQIVNDFQKGDIAEGYSVSREKKESFPLTVTSAQKNPTAFYLCASSKRLAGGTGELFFGEGSRLTVL.

The CDR3 nucleotides read TGTGCCTGCGGGCGGGAGGGCCACGAGCAGTACTTC. As protein: CACGREGHEQYF. This chain joins TRBV12-3 or TRBV12-4 and TRBJ2-7; 9 bases match TRBD2. There are 12 residues in the CDR3. Unmatched junction bases numbered 7, after V lost 11 bases and J lost 5 bases.

The CDR3 DNA is TGTGCCAGCAGCCAGGACAGGGCTCGGGAAAAACTGTTTTTT. Protein sequence: CASSQDRAREKLFF. V gene TRBV7-2 combines with J gene TRBJ1-4; the match to TRBD1 covers 8 bases. The J segment lost 8 bases and the V segment lost 5 bases, leaving 7 bases of the junction unmatched. Germline-derived CDR1 and CDR2 are SGHTA and FQGNSA. The CDR3 contains 14 residues.

This sequence joins TRBV19 and TRBJ2-5; 11 nucleotides align to TRBD2. Germline V CDR1 and CDR2: LNHDA, SQIVND (reference sequence). The CDR3 runs to 15 residues. Trimming at V came to 7 bases and at J to 0 bases, leaving 4 bases not matched to a gene. DNA for the CDR3: TGTGCCAGTATGGGGACTAGCGGTCACCAAGAGACCCAGTACTTC. As protein: CASMGTSGHQETQYF.

In its sample, this clone was seen many times. This chain uses TRBV6-1 with TRBJ2-7, with TRBD2 matching over 11 bases. The CDR3 is 16 amino acids. V shed 4 bases and J 0 bases; nucleotides not matched to a gene: 5. Germline CDR1 is MNHNS and CDR2 is SASEGT. The CDR3 protein is CASSGGLADTSYEQYF. The CDR3 region has the DNA TGTGCCAGCAGTGGGGGACTAGCGGATACCTCCTACGAGCAGTACTTC.

V gene TRBV4-1 combines with J gene TRBJ1-4; D is ambiguous. The CDR3 runs to 12 residues. V lost 2 bases, J lost 8 bases, and 6 bases lay in between. Germline V lookup: CDR1 MGHRA, CDR2 YSYEKL. The CDR3 loop reads CASSQRGEKLFF. Here the CDR3 DNA reads TGCGCCAGCAGCCAACGAGGGGAAAAACTGTTTTTT.

A few counts support this clone. J is TRBJ1-1 and V is TRBV13; possible D gene TRBD1, 6 bases. V was shortened by 3 bases and J by 5 bases, with 16 bases between the two germline ends. Germline values: CDR1 PRHDT, CDR2 FYEKMQ (reference sequence). This CDR3 has 15 residues. The CDR3 reads CASSFFRGGSTEAFF. CDR3 DNA: TGTGCCAGCAGCTTCTTCAGGGGAGGGTCGACTGAAGCTTTCTTT.

The V and J genes are TRBV28 and TRBJ1-5; the D is unclear. V dropped 3 bases and J dropped 0 bases, with 9 bases sitting between them. The CDR3 sequence is 15 residues long. The germline CDR1 and CDR2 sequences are MDHEN and SYDVKM. CDR3 coding DNA: TGTGCCAGCAGTTTCGTCCCGGATAGCAATCAGCCCCAGCATTTT. Encoded protein: CASSFVPDSNQPQHF. The entire variable domain, with the rest obtained from reference TRBV28 and TRBJ1-5, is as follows: DVKVTQSSRYLVKRTGEKVFLECVQDMDHENMFWYRQDPGLGLRLIYFSYDVKMKEKGDIPEGYSVSREKKERFSLILESASTNQTSMYLCASSFVPDSNQPQHFGDGTRLSIL.

Here the CDR3 reads CASSQRTGVYGYTF. DNA of the CDR3: TGTGCCAGCAGCCAACGTACAGGGGTCTATGGCTACACCTTC. This chain connects TRBV3-1 (or the pseudogene TRBV3-2) to TRBJ1-2; TRBD1 matches at 7 bases. Germline CDR1 is LGHDT and CDR2 is YNNKEL (reference sequence). This CDR3 contains 14 residues. J lost 4 bases, V lost 2 bases, and 4 bases had no gene match.

This clone was seen a handful of times. The chain recombines TRBV6-6 with TRBJ1-2, with TRBD1 identical over 7 bases. V gave up 5 bases and J gave up 14 bases; unmatched junction bases: 17. This CDR3 is built from 14 residues. Germline values: CDR1 MNHNY, CDR2 SVGAGI (reference sequence). The CDR3 nucleotides are TGTGCCAGCAGTCCAACCGACCGACAGGGAATCAGAACCTTC. This codes for CASSPTDRQGIRTF.

The chain's CDR3 is CASSPEGGDEQFF. As DNA, the CDR3 is TGTGCCAGCAGCCCCGAGGGTGGGGATGAGCAGTTCTTC. V gene TRBV9 combines with J gene TRBJ2-1; maybe TRBD2 (5 bases). Trimming pared 4 bases from V and 8 bases from J, leaving 13 bases between. CDR1 is SGDLS, CDR2 YYNGEE, per germline. This CDR3 spans 13 amino acids.

V gene TRBV12-5 combines with J gene TRBJ2-2; maybe TRBD1 (6 bases). The CDR3 has 14 amino acids. Germline CDR1 is LGHNT and CDR2 is FRNRAP. V lost 9 bases and J 2 bases, leaving 13 bases between the germline ends. The chain's CDR3 is CASRTAYNTGELFF. The CDR3 bases are TGTGCTAGCAGGACAGCCTATAACACCGGGGAGCTGTTTTTT.